Listed below are T cell receptor beta chains from one sample, sequenced in a study of T cell responses to AZD1222 COVID-19 vaccine. Sequencing was performed with immunoSEQ multiplex PCR; in TCRdb, only in-frame clones are kept and a portion is missing. The sample carries 95,000 to 150,000 clones, 85% to 90% recorded once. Here the sequenced sample was peripheral blood, taken on day 0 of AZD1222 vaccination. All receptors derive from an adult in good health. The CDR3 runs from the conserved cysteine through the conserved F or W. Fields, in order: D gene, clone size, V gene, J gene, CDR3 DNA, CDR3 protein. The D gene is left open where the match is weak. Clone size, where shown, is once, few, many, or a class for clones that have expanded.

TRBD2,.,TRBV11-1,TRBJ2-5,TGTGCCAGCAGCCGAGGGACTACCATTCAAGAGACCCAGTACTTC,CASSRGTTIQETQYF
.,.,TRBV30,TRBJ2-7,TGTGCCTGGAGTGGGACGGCCGCCTACGAGCAGTACTTC,CAWSGTAAYEQYF
.,.,TRBV11-2,TRBJ2-1,TGTGCCAGCAAGCCTAGTTCCTACAATGAGCAGTTCTTC,CASKPSSYNEQFF
.,few,TRBV2,TRBJ1-2,TGTGCCAGCAGGAACAGCGAGGGCAGCTATGGCTACACCTTC,CASRNSEGSYGYTF
TRBD1,.,TRBV9,TRBJ2-7,TGTGCCAGCAGCGTAGGGGGGGACAGGAGAGTGTGGGAGCAGTACTTC,CASSVGGDRRVWEQYF
.,.,TRBV2,TRBJ1-2,TGTGCCAGCAGTGAAATCGGAGAAACTAACTATGGCTACACCTTC,CASSEIGETNYGYTF
TRBD1,.,TRBV19,TRBJ1-5,TGTGCCAGTAGTATCGGGGACAGGGTGATGGATCAGCCCCAGCATTTT,CASSIGDRVMDQPQHF
TRBD2,.,TRBV19,TRBJ2-1,TGTGCCAGTAGTATAGGGCTAGCGGGCTACAATGAGCAGTTCTTC,CASSIGLAGYNEQFF
.,.,TRBV11-2,TRBJ1-1,TGTGCCAGCAGCCCTACAGGGATGGGCACTGAAGCTTTCTTT,CASSPTGMGTEAFF
TRBD2,.,TRBV27,TRBJ2-3,TGTGCCAGCAGTGAACTAGCGGGGGGAGATACGCAGTATTTT,CASSELAGGDTQYF
.,.,TRBV9,TRBJ2-5,TGTGCCAGCAGCTCCCTGGGTAGCGGACAAGAGACCCAGTACTTC,CASSSLGSGQETQYF
.,.,TRBV5-1,TRBJ1-1,TGCGCCAGCAGCCCGAACCGGGAGAACACTGAAGCTTTCTTT,CASSPNRENTEAFF
TRBD1,.,TRBV5-4,TRBJ1-6,TGTGCCAGCAGCTTGTCCCCGACAGGGCCCTCACCCCTCCACTTT,CASSLSPTGPSPLHF
.,.,TRBV5-6,TRBJ1-2,TGTGCCAGCAGCGCCGGGAACCCCTCACTTGGCTACACCTTC,CASSAGNPSLGYTF
.,.,TRBV30,TRBJ2-7,TGTGCCTGGAGTGTACGCGAGCAGTACTTC,CAWSVREQYF
.,.,TRBV11-1,TRBJ1-1,TGTGCCAGCAGCTTAGATAATGGGGGGCGAAGAGCTTTCTTT,CASSLDNGGRRAFF
.,.,TRBV18,TRBJ1-5,TGTGCCAGCTCACCAGAAGGGGGCAATCAGCCCCAGCATTTT,CASSPEGGNQPQHF
TRBD1,.,TRBV2,TRBJ1-2,TGTGCCAGCAGTGAAGGGGGGACAGGCTATGGCTACACCTTC,CASSEGGTGYGYTF
.,once,TRBV21-1,TRBJ1-5,TGTGCCAGCAGCAAAGAAGCAGGGGGCCTCGCTAAGTGCAATCAGCCCCAGCATTTT,CASSKEAGGLAKCNQPQHF
.,.,TRBV7-3,TRBJ2-3,TGTGCCAGCAGCTTATGGGGGATGACAGATACGCAGTATTTT,CASSLWGMTDTQYF
TRBD1,.,TRBV9,TRBJ2-3,TGTGCCAGCAGCGGACAGGGGGGAATTTTGACAGATACGCAGTATTTT,CASSGQGGILTDTQYF
.,.,TRBV11-2,TRBJ1-1,TGTGCCAGCAGCTTTTCCAGCGGGATGAACACTGAAGCTTTCTTT,CASSFSSGMNTEAFF
TRBD2,.,TRBV5-5,TRBJ2-1,TGTGCCAGCAGCCGACTAGCGGGCAATGAGCAGTTCTTC,CASSRLAGNEQFF
.,.,TRBV18,TRBJ2-7,TGTGCCAGCTCACCACTCGGAAGGAGGAACCACGAGCAGTACTTC,CASSPLGRRNHEQYF
TRBD2,.,TRBV7-3,TRBJ2-3,TGTGCCAGCAGCTTGACTGGGAGGGGAGATACGCAGTATTTT,CASSLTGRGDTQYF
TRBD2,.,TRBV7-2,TRBJ2-5,TGTGCCAGCAGCCTAGGACTAGCGGGGCAAGAGACCCAGTACTTC,CASSLGLAGQETQYF
.,.,TRBV24-1,TRBJ2-1,TGTGCCACCAGTGACCCCCCGGGTCAGCAAAGCTCCTACAATGAGCAGTTCTTC,CATSDPPGQQSSYNEQFF
.,.,TRBV9,TRBJ2-2,TGTGCCAGCAGCCTTGGGGGGGTCGGACAGACCACCGGGGAGCTGTTTTTT,CASSLGGVGQTTGELFF
.,.,TRBV5-1,TRBJ1-1,TGCGCCAGCAGCTTACTGACAGACCCGAACACTGAAGCTTTCTTT,CASSLLTDPNTEAFF